This TCR beta chain was captured by sequencing in a study of blood T cell repertoires in COVID-19. Overall study context: T cells, B-cell-depleted T cells, or PBMCs provided the cDNA or gDNA that served as material.

Under the authors' procedure: Estimates of nucleated cell counts were drawn from the amplification of reference gene primers. The data were produced by immunoSEQ multiplex PCR, yet TCRdb's version contains in-frame clones alone and is incomplete. V, J and clone size reflect that table, while D and trimming were determined from the DNA. The profile shows approximately 190,000 clones, less than 90% of them singletons. Germline V gives CDR1 LNHDA, CDR2 SQIVND (reference sequence). The junction had 6 bases not matched to a gene; V was cut back by 2 bases and J by 7 bases. The CDR3 length is 16 residues. Allocation to cohorts depended on clinical history reported by the participants. Those designated as exposed participants met a COVID-19 case within 2 weeks before study entry.

This TCR was recovered from a woman in her thirties who had been exposed to COVID-19. The rearrangement uses TRBV19 and TRBJ2-1; 12 nucleotides match TRBD1. The specimen sequenced was PBMCs or T cells enriched from blood (not recorded which). The CDR3 nucleotides are TGTGCCAGTAGTATACGGGACAGGGGGCGGGGTAATGAGCAGTTCTTC. Its protein product is CASSIRDRGRGNEQFF.